This T cell receptor beta chain was sequenced for a study of CD8 T cells in ankylosing spondylitis. Details on this clonotype: What it binds is unknown.

TCRdb independently ran MiXCR on the 5' RACE reads; one entry per CDR3 protein. The table lists roughly 490,000 distinct CDR3 sequences, approximately 5.3% of them singletons. Overall study findings and caveats: There was a TCR beta motif, made of fewer than 10 highly homologous variants, that appeared characteristic of ankylosing spondylitis blood. Researchers report that disease-linked clones proved CD8+ and relatively rare in peripheral blood. Within matched ankylosing spondylitis synovial fluid, disease-linked clones were reportedly significantly enriched.

Trimming cost V 7 bases and J 5 bases, with 12 bases left between them. Germline CDR1 and CDR2: SGHTA and FQGNSA. This CDR3 contains 13 residues. Sequencing was carried out using blood, either unsorted or a sorted T cell fraction (not recorded which). This TCR derives from a male donor with ankylosing spondylitis. J is TRBJ2-1 and V is TRBV7-2; D gene uncertain. The CDR3 is CASTRTRDNEQFF. The DNA of the CDR3 is TGTGCCAGCACTCGGACCCGGGACAATGAGCAGTTCTTC.